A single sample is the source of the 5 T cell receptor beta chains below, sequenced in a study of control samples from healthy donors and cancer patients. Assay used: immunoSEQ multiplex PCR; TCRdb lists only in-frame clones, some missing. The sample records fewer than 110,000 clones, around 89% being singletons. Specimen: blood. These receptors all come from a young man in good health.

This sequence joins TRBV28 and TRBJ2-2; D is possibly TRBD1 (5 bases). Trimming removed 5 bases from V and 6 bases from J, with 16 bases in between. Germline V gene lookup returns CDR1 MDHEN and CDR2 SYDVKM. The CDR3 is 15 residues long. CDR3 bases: TGTGCCAGCAGTCCCCTCACAGGTGCCCCCGGGGAGCTGTTTTTT. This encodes CASSPLTGAPGELFF.

CDR3 sequence (DNA): TGTGCTAGTGGTTTGGGACAGCTCAATCAGCCCCAGCATTTT. Residues: CASGLGQLNQPQHF. The V gene is TRBV12-5, the J gene TRBJ1-5; a weak D match, TRBD1 (5 bases). The CDR3 is made up of 14 amino acids. Germline CDR1 reads LGHNT; CDR2 reads FRNRAP. Trimming pared 1 base from V and 3 bases from J, leaving 7 bases between.

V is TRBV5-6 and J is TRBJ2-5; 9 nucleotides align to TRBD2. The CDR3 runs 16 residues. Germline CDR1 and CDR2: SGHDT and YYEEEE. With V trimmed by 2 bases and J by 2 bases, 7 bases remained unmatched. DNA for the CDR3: TGTGCCAGCAGCTTCCGAGCGGGAGGTAGGCAAGAGACCCAGTACTTC. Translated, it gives CASSFRAGGRQETQYF.

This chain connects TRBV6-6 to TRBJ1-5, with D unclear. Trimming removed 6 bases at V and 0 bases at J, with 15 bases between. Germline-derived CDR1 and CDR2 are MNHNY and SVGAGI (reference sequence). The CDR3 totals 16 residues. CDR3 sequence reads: CASSDNAAVSNQPQHF. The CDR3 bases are TGTGCCAGCAGCGACAACGCGGCGGTTAGCAATCAGCCCCAGCATTTT.

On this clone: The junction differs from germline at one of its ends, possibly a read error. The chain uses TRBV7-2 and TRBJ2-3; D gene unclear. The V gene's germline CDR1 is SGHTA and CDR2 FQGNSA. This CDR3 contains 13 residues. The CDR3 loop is CANSHKRLDTQYF. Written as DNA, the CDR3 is TGTGCCAACAGCCATAAGCGTTTAGATACGCAGTATTTT.